This TCR beta chain was obtained from a study of OX40 agonist ivuxolimab in advanced cancers. Broader study findings: Clonal expansion from baseline to week 6 occurred in both CD4+ and CD8+ T cells.

Comment on this clone: Its target is not known.

This CDR3 spans 14 amino acids. The ends lost 4 bases at V and 4 bases at J; junction bases unmatched: 5. Looked up from germline, CDR1 is SGHNT and CDR2 is YYREEE (reference sequence). The data were produced by immunoSEQ multiplex PCR, yet TCRdb's version contains in-frame clones alone and is incomplete. This sample has around 150,000 clones; 93% occur once, and the top ten carry roughly 1%. The TCR was taken from an adult with an advanced solid tumor such as melanoma, head and neck, liver or kidney cancer. The chain uses TRBV5-4 and TRBJ1-1; 9 bases are shared with TRBD1. The material was CD4+ or CD8+ T cells sorted from blood, obtained in a trial of the OX40 agonist ivuxolimab. CDR3 amino acids: CASSKDRGLTEAFF. The CDR3 bases are TGTGCCAGCAGCAAGGACAGGGGTCTCACTGAAGCTTTCTTT.